What follows is one T cell receptor beta chain and its context. This specimen belongs to a study of molecular identifiers for immune sequencing clone quantification. In preparing bulk TCR libraries, previously described methods and listed TCR primers were used. TCRdb reprocessed the PCR reads via MiXCR and lists one record per CDR3 protein. The table lists over 300,000 distinct CDR3 sequences, about 23% of them singletons. CDR1 and CDR2 from the germline V gene are SNHLY and FYNNEI. This CDR3 spans 15 amino acids. V lost 2 bases to trimming and J lost 4 bases, with 12 bases between them. The TCR originated in a human donor in good health. Some libraries in this study had Jurkat cell RNA spiked in. Sequencing used naive CD8+ T cells from blood, with Jurkat cell RNA spiked in. Subset here: FACS-sorted CD8+CD4-CCR7+CD45RA+ naive T cells. V is TRBV2 and J is TRBJ2-1, with a tentative D call TRBD1 (7 bases). Here the CDR3 DNA reads TGTGCCAGCAGTGAAAAGGGGGCGGGGTACAATGAGCAGTTCTTC. Protein product: CASSEKGAGYNEQFF.